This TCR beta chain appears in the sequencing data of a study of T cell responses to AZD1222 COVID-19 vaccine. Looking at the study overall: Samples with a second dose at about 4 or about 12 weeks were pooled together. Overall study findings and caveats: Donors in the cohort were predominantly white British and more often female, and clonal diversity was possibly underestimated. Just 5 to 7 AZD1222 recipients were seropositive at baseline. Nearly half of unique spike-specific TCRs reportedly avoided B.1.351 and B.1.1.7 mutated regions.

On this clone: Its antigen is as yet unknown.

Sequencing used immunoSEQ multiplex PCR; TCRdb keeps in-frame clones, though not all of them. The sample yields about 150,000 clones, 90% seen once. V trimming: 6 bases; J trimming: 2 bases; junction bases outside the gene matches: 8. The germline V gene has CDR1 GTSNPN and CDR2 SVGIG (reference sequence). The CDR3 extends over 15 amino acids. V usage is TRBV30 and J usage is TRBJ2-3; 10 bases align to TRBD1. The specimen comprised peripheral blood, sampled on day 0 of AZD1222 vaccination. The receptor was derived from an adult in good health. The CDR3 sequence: CACPVGQGYTDTQYF. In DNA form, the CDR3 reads TGTGCCTGCCCAGTGGGACAGGGGTACACAGATACGCAGTATTTT.